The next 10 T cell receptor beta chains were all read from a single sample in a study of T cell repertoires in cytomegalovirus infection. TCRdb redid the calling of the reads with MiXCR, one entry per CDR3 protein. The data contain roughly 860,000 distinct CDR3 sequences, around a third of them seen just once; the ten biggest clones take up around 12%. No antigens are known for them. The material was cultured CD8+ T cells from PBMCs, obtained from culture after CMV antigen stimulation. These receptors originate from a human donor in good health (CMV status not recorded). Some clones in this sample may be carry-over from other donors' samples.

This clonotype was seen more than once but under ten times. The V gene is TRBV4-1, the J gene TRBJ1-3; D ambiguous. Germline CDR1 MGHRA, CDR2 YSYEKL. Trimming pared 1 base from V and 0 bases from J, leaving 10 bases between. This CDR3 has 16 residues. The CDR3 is CASSQGKQSSGNTIYF. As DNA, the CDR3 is TGCGCCAGCAGCCAAGGAAAACAGAGCTCTGGAAACACCATATATTTT.

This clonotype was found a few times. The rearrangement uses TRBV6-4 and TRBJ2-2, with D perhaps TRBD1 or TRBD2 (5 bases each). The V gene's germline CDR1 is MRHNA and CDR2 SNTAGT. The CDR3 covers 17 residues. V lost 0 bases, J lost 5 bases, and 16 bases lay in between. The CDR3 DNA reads TGTGCCAGCAGTGACTCGTGGGGCGCGGGCTATACCGGGGAGCTGTTTTTT. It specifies CASSDSWGAGYTGELFF.

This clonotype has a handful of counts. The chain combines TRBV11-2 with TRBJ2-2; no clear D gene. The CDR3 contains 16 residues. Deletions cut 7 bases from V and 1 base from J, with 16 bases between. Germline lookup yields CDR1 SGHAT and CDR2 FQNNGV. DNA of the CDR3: TGTGCCAGCATCCCCGTCACACGGCAGAACACCGGGGAGCTGTTTTTT. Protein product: CASIPVTRQNTGELFF.

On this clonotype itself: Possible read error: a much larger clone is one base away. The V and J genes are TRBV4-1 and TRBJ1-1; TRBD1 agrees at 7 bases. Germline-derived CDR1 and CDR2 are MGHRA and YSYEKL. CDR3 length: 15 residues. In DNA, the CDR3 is TGCTCCAGCAGCCAAGGGGGCATCCAGAACACTGAAGCTTTCTTT. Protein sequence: CSSSQGGIQNTEAFF.

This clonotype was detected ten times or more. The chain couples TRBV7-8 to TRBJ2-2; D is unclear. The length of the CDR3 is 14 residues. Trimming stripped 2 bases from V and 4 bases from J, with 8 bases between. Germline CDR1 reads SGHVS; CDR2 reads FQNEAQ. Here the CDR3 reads CASSLTLGTGELFF. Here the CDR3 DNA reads TGTGCCAGCAGCTTAACACTTGGCACCGGGGAGCTGTTTTTT.

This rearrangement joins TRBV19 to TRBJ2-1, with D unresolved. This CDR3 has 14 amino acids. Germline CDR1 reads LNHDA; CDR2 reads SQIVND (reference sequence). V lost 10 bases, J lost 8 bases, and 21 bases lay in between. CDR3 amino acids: CATSAVGREDEQFF. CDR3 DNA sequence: TGTGCCACCTCGGCTGTCGGTAGGGAAGATGAGCAGTTCTTC.

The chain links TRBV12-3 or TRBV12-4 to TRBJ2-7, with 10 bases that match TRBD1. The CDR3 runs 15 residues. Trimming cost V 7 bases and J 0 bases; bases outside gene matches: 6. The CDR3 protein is CASTKGDRGSYEQYF. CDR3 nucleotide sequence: TGTGCCAGCACCAAGGGGGACAGGGGCTCCTACGAGCAGTACTTC.

The CDR3 spells CASGLNPDSGELFF. In DNA form, the CDR3 reads TGTGCTAGTGGTTTGAACCCGGATTCTGGGGAGCTGTTTTTT. V is TRBV12-5 and J is TRBJ2-2; D call uncertain. This CDR3 has 14 amino acids. V dropped 2 bases and J dropped 8 bases, with 12 bases sitting between them. Germline CDR1 LGHNT, CDR2 FRNRAP.

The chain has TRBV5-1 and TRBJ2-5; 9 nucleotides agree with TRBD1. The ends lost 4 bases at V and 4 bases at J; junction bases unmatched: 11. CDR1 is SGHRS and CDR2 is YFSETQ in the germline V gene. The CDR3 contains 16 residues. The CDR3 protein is CASSVGWTGELETQYF. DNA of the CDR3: TGCGCCAGCAGCGTGGGTTGGACAGGGGAGTTAGAGACCCAGTACTTC. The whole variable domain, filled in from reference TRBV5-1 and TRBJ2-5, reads KAGVTQTPRYLIKTRGQQVTLSCSPISGHRSVSWYQQTPGQGLQFLFEYFSETQRNKGNFPGRFSGRQFSNSRSEMNVSTLELGDSALYLCASSVGWTGELETQYFGPGTRLLVL.

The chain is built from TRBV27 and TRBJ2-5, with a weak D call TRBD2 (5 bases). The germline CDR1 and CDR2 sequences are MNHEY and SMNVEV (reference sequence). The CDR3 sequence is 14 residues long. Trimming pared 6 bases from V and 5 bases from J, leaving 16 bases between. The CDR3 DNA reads TGTGCCAGCAGCTACGGGAAAACCAGGGAGACCCAGTACTTC. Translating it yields CASSYGKTRETQYF.